This T cell receptor (beta chain) stems from a study of Graves' ophthalmopathy and Graves' hyperthyroidism. Study-wide findings and caveats: In separating ophthalmopathy from stable hyperthyroidism, a 13-signature model achieved about 90% sensitivity and 75% to 84% specificity. Detection in blood was also observed for most expanded thyroid clonotypes above 0.001 frequency.

On this clonotype: Antigen specificity is unknown. This may be a read error: a much more frequent sequence differs by one nucleotide.

The CDR3 spans 13 residues. Germline V lookup: CDR1 MNHNS, CDR2 SASEGT. Beta-chain TCR CDR3 regions were amplified from RNA transcripts. RT-PCR in the first round used HTBI primers; a second-round multiplex PCR followed. Using its own MiXCR run on the multiplex PCR reads, TCRdb lists one record per CDR3 protein. The sample lists over a million distinct CDR3 sequences; roughly 35% were seen once. Patients newly diagnosed with hyperthyroidism, under 2 months' duration, were aged 18 to 65, the study reports. Clinical symptoms, serum thyroxine, TRAb, thyroid ultrasound and orbital computed tomography determined diagnosis.

The TCR originated in an adult man with Graves' hyperthyroidism. Sequenced material: peripheral blood or thyroid tissue (not recorded which). The chain uses TRBV6-1 and TRBJ2-5, with D unclear. CDR3 DNA sequence: TGTGCCATCAGTGAGTCGGAGCAAGAGACCCAGTACTTC. Translation: CAISESEQETQYF.